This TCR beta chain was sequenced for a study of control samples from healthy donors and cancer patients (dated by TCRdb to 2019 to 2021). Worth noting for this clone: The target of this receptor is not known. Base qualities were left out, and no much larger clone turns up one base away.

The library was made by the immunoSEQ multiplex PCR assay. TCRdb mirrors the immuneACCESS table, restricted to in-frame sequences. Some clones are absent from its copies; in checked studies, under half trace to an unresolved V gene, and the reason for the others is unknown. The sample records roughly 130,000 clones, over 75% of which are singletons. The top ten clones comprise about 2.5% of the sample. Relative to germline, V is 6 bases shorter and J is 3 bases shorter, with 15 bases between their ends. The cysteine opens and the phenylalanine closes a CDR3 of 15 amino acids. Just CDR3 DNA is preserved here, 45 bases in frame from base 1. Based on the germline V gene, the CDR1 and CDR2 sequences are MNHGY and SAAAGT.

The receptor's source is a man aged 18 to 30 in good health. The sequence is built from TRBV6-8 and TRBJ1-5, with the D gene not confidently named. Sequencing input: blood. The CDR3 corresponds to CASSYQRQPNQPQHF. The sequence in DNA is TGTGCCAGCAGCTACCAGAGACAACCCAATCAGCCCCAGCATTTT.